These 13 T cell receptor beta chains came from one sample sequenced in a study of blood T cell repertoires in COVID-19. The data were produced by immunoSEQ multiplex PCR, yet TCRdb's version contains in-frame clones alone and is incomplete. The table shows 150,000 to 200,000 clones, with roughly 82% occurring only once. Specimen: peripheral blood. These receptors were collected from a woman aged 40 to 50 with COVID-19, enrolled during active disease.

This clone has only one observation. This sequence joins TRBV7-9 and TRBJ1-2; 7 nucleotides match TRBD1. Germline lookup yields CDR1 SEHNR and CDR2 FQNEAQ (reference sequence). This CDR3 region has 15 residues. The V segment lost 5 bases and the J segment 3 bases; nucleotides outside the gene matches: 9. CDR3 protein: CASSPARQGYYGYTF. The DNA of the CDR3 is TGTGCCAGCAGCCCTGCTCGACAGGGCTACTATGGCTACACCTTC.

The chain uses TRBV27 and TRBJ1-6, with 7 bases fitting TRBD1. The V segment lost 7 bases and the J segment 7 bases; nucleotides outside the gene matches: 13. The CDR3 runs 16 residues. Germline loops: CDR1 MNHEY, CDR2 SMNVEV (reference sequence). The CDR3 reads CASNDRQGGLNSPLHF. In DNA form, the CDR3 reads TGTGCCAGCAACGATCGACAGGGCGGTTTAAATTCACCCCTCCACTTT.

The gene calls are TRBV14 and TRBJ2-1, with TRBD2 identical over 8 bases. Losses at the gene ends were 0 bases for V and 15 bases for J; bases not matched to a gene: 10. The CDR3 length is 14 residues. In germline, CDR1 is SGHDN, CDR2 FVKESK. Written as DNA, the CDR3 is TGTGCCAGCAGCCAAGAGCGGGGACTAGTTATTCCGTTCTTC. Translating it yields CASSQERGLVIPFF.

By sample fraction, this clone is medium-sized. The chain uses TRBV9 and TRBJ2-1, with 7 bases fitting TRBD1. J was trimmed by 2 bases and V by 3 bases; bases with no gene match: 8. The CDR3 length is 16 residues. CDR1 and CDR2 (germline): SGDLS, YYNGEE. CDR3 nucleotide sequence: TGTGCCAGCAGCGGCCCAGGGGGTCCGACCTACAATGAGCAGTTCTTC. This sequence encodes CASSGPGGPTYNEQFF. Complete variable domain (other parts from reference TRBV9 and TRBJ2-1): DSGVTQTPKHLITATGQRVTLRCSPRSGDLSVYWYQQSLDQGLQFLIQYYNGEERAKGNILERFSAQQFPDLHSELNLSSLELGDSALYFCASSGPGGPTYNEQFFGPGTRLTVL.

The rearrangement links TRBV3-1 (or the pseudogene TRBV3-2) to TRBJ1-5, with D maybe TRBD1 (5 bases). The CDR3 is made up of 16 amino acids. CDR1 is LGHDT and CDR2 is YNNKEL in the germline V gene (reference sequence). The germline V and J ends were trimmed by 0 bases and 4 bases, with 13 bases remaining between them. In DNA form, the CDR3 reads TGTGCCAGCAGCCAAGATAGAGAGGGGAGGAATCAGCCCCAGCATTTT. It codes for CASSQDREGRNQPQHF.

DNA of the CDR3: TGTGCCAGCAGCTTCGGCAGGGGTTTGAGCACTGAAGCTTTCTTT. It encodes CASSFGRGLSTEAFF. The V and J genes are TRBV11-2 and TRBJ1-1, with a tentative D call TRBD1 (6 bases). The germline V gene encodes CDR1 SGHAT and CDR2 FQNNGV. V was cut by 3 bases and J by 4 bases, with 15 bases left in between. CDR3 length: 15 amino acids.

The genes are TRBV6-5 and TRBJ2-3, with 9 bases lining up with TRBD2. Germline V gene sequence: CDR1 MNHEY, CDR2 SVGAGI. With 5 bases clipped from V and 1 base from J, the junction kept 4 bases outside the gene matches. This CDR3 spans 15 amino acids. CDR3 in DNA: TGTGCCAGCAGTAAACTAGCGGGCGGCACAGATACGCAGTATTTT. Protein product: CASSKLAGGTDTQYF.

This clone was recorded at least ten times. The V and J genes are TRBV19 and TRBJ1-4; maybe TRBD1 (6 bases). This CDR3 contains 14 residues. V shed 3 bases and J shed 5 bases, with 10 bases lying between them. Germline loops: CDR1 LNHDA, CDR2 SQIVND (reference sequence). The CDR3 coding sequence is TGTGCCAGTAGTATCACAGGGTTCAATGAAAAACTGTTTTTT. As protein: CASSITGFNEKLFF.

This sequence joins TRBV7-9 and TRBJ1-1; D is unclear. V lost 3 bases, J lost 1 base, and 9 bases lay in between. The CDR3 has 14 residues. Germline V gives CDR1 SEHNR, CDR2 FQNEAQ (reference sequence). CDR3 nucleotide sequence: TGTGCCAGCAGCTTCACTGGAGAGAACACTGAAGCTTTCTTT. It codes for CASSFTGENTEAFF.

This clone occurred once. V and J are TRBV24-1 and TRBJ2-2; a possible D gene is TRBD2 (5 bases). V shed 5 bases and J shed 7 bases, with 13 bases lying between them. Germline loops: CDR1 KGHDR, CDR2 SFDVKD. The CDR3 length is 14 residues. The CDR3 nucleotides read TGTGCCACCAGTGGGACTGAGCTGGTCGGGGAGCTGTTTTTT. It specifies CATSGTELVGELFF.

Note on this clone: This sample also contains other DNA sequences that code for the same CDR3. The chain recombines TRBV2 with TRBJ2-6; 9 bases match TRBD1. J was trimmed by 4 bases and V by 6 bases; bases with no gene match: 4. The CDR3 spans 15 residues. CDR1 and CDR2 (germline): SNHLY, FYNNEI. In nucleotides, the CDR3 is TGTGCCAGCAGCGGACAGGGGAGCGGGGCCAACGTCCTGACTTTC. Protein: CASSGQGSGANVLTF.

This chain joins TRBV19 and TRBJ2-1; the D is unclear. CDR3 length: 14 amino acids. V shed 8 bases and J shed 6 bases, with 17 bases lying between them. Germline CDR1 is LNHDA and CDR2 is SQIVND (reference sequence). The CDR3 loop is CASSRGPPLNEQFF. The DNA of the CDR3 is TGTGCCAGTTCCCGTGGGCCCCCTCTCAATGAGCAGTTCTTC.

This clone was seen a few times. This chain uses TRBV2 with TRBJ1-1, with D uncertain. Germline lookup yields CDR1 SNHLY and CDR2 FYNNEI. Trimming took off 6 bases at V and 4 bases at J, with 18 bases between the two ends. This CDR3 contains 15 residues. CDR3 coding DNA: TGTGCCAGCAGGGCCCGCAGCGGGCTGGGCACTGAAGCTTTCTTT. It translates to CASRARSGLGTEAFF.